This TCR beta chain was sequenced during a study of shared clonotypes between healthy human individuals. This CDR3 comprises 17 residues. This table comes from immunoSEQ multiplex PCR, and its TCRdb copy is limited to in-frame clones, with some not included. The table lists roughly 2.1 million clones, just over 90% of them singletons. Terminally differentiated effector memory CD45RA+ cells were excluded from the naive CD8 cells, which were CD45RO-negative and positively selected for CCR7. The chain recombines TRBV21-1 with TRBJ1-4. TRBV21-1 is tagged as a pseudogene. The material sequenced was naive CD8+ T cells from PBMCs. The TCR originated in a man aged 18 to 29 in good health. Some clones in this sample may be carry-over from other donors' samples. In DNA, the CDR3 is TGTGCCACCAAAAAGCTAGGGCACAGATTAACTAATGAAAAACTGTTTTTT. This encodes CATKKLGHRLTNEKLFF.